This T cell receptor (beta chain) is drawn from a study of monozygotic twins with inflammatory bowel disease (dated by TCRdb to between 2018 and 2020). Background on the whole study: The full study comprised 28 monozygotic twin pairs: nine German pairs (four IBD-concordant, five IBD-discordant) and 19 IBD-discordant Danish pairs. Within discordant pairs, disease-associated traits were sought mainly by comparing IBD patients with their genetically identical healthy co-twins. Each individual had, on average, about 151 000 unique TCRalpha sequences and 181 000 unique TCRbeta sequences available for analysis.

Overall results and qualifications from the work: The results gave no support for a single strong signal or clonotype linked to IBD. IBD patients had lower TCRbeta repertoire diversity, measured by the inverse Simpson index, than their healthy co-twins. No difference in repertoire similarity was observed between concordant and discordant twins, possibly owing to limited statistical power. Differing immunosuppressive treatments among patients may have added background noise and inter-individual variability to the repertoires. The analysis was unable to tell different T cell subtypes apart. Fewer clonotypes were shared with other individuals by IBD patients than by healthy twins, most markedly in patients showing signs of disease activity.

CDR1 is given as DFQATT and CDR2 as SNEGSKA, both from the germline V gene (reference sequence). From the cysteine up to the phenylalanine, the CDR3 has a length of 15 residues. DNA was not recorded. Remarks on this clonotype: It has no known antigen specificity.

Receptor amplification or capture employed 5' RACE. Preparation of each TCR library used about 4,000 ng of total RNA. For each sample, cDNA synthesis with SMARTScribe reverse transcriptase was split into eight separate reactions. During cDNA synthesis, template switching introduced unique molecular identifiers that contained a 6-nucleotide sample barcode. TCRalpha and TCRbeta cDNA was amplified by two nested PCRs of around 16 and 10 cycles, with bead purification after each PCR. Before amplification, the cDNA was treated with uracil DNA-glycosylase and purified using the QIAquick PCR purification kit. In the second PCR, Illumina TruSeq-compatible adapters and sample-specific barcodes were added. TapeStation and Qubit were used to check library quality and concentration, and around 5.2 ng of each library went into the pool. Sequencing of the pooled libraries was done on an Illumina HiSeq2500 single-index Rapid Run using custom sequencing primers and 2 x 100 bp reads. In the authors' own workflow: PCR and sequencing errors were corrected by UMI-based consensus assembly using MiGEC version 1.2.6. MiXCR version 2.1.1 handled V(D)J alignment, clonotype assembly and CDR3 extraction. Gene usage, clonotype sharing and MAIT/NKT TCR abundance were normalised by analysing the top 1000, 10 000 and 20 000 clonotypes per sample. After downsampling to 27 000 UMIs, diversity was calculated as the inverse Simpson index using the vegan R package. Paired Mann-Whitney U tests were applied to discordant twin pairs, and Benjamini-Hochberg correction was used for multiple testing. The reads were reprocessed in TCRdb, with one entry per CDR3 protein sequence and no accompanying DNA. Clone size and V and J calls follow TCRdb, not the original study. This sample's clone table shows around 200,000 distinct CDR3 sequences. The ten most abundant clones make up around 1.5% of the sample.

From each donor, a 2.5 ml peripheral blood sample was collected into PAXgene tubes and kept at -80 degrees C. Total RNA was isolated from whole blood with the PAXgene blood miRNA kit on an automated QIAcube, without T cell sorting. Peripheral blood from monozygotic twin pairs concordant or discordant for inflammatory bowel disease was subjected to deep TCRalpha and TCRbeta repertoire profiling with unique molecular barcoding. Smoking habits were recorded for all twin pairs, and each individual was classified as a current, former or never smoker. The sequence was obtained from a human donor with ulcerative colitis or Crohn's disease, or a healthy co-twin of an affected twin (not recorded which). Sequencing input: blood. The receptor chain draws on TRBV20-1 and TRBJ2-4; TCRdb lists TRBD2, though no DNA is available to test this call. The CDR3 corresponds to CSARVPDLAKNIQYF.